This T cell receptor (beta chain) was identified in a study of tumor T cells in aggressive B-cell lymphoma. This CDR3 has 12 amino acids. Trimming shortened V by 7 bases and J by 6 bases, and 12 bases separated the two germline ends. Germline CDR1 reads MDHEN; CDR2 reads SYDVKM. Some clones are missing from TCRdb's copy, which holds only in-frame ones; the method was immunoSEQ multiplex PCR. The data hold some 3,500 clones, with roughly nine tenths observed a single time. The origin of this receptor is an adult with diffuse large B cell lymphoma. The source material was tumor tissue. The rearrangement joins TRBV28 to TRBJ1-2; unclear D gene. The CDR3 nucleotides are TGTGCCAGCACTCCCGGGTCCGATGGCTACACCTTC. Amino acids: CASTPGSDGYTF.